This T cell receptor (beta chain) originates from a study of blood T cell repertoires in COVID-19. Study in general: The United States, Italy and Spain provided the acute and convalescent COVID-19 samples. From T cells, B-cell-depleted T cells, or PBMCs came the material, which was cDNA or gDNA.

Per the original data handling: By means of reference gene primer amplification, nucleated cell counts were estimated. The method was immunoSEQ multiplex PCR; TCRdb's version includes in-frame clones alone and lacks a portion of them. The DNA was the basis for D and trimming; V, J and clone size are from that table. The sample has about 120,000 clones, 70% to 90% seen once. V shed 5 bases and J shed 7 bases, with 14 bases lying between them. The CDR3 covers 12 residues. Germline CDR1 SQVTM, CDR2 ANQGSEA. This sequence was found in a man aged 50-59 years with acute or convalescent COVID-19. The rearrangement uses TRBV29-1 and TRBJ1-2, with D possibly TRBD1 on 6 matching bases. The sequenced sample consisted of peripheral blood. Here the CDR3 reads CSVPTGTPGYTF. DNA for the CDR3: TGCAGCGTTCCTACAGGGACCCCTGGCTACACCTTC.